This T cell receptor beta chain was captured in a study of shared clonotypes between healthy human individuals. Study-wide context: With ages of 18 to 49, the donors were two women and a few men. The study used three CD4 naive, three CD4 memory, two CD8 naive and one CD8 memory plate per donor.

Naive CD8 cells comprised CD45RO-negative, CCR7-positively selected cells, excluding terminally differentiated effector memory CD45RA+ cells. It was at deep level that the assay was run. The protocol was immunoSEQ multiplex PCR, while the TCRdb copy is restricted to in-frame clones and leaves out a portion. The data contain about 2 million clones, about 94% of them singletons. Comment on this clone: Its antigen is unidentified.

Notes on the study in general: The generation probabilities recorded for non-shared clonotypes fell below those of clonotypes shared by all four donors.

This receptor was taken from a man aged 18-30 years in good health. Source material: naive CD8+ T cells sorted from blood.

The CDR3 is CASSDSKGGTSSYNEQFF. As DNA, the CDR3 is TGCGCCAGCAGTGACTCTAAAGGGGGGACCAGCTCCTACAATGAGCAGTTCTTC. The chain carries TRBV10-2 and TRBJ2-1, with D perhaps assigned TRBD1 or TRBD2 (6 bases each). The CDR3 covers 18 residues. With 3 bases removed from V and 0 bases from J, the gap between germline ends came to 18 bases. Germline CDR1 WSHSY, CDR2 SAAADI.